Below, 12 T cell receptor beta chains from the same sample are listed, as sequenced in a study of blood T cell repertoires in acute mononucleosis. Sample time point: convalescence about 6 months (5-8 months) after acute presentation (visit 7). Here immunoSEQ multiplex PCR was the method, and the copy in TCRdb shows in-frame clones only, minus some. This sample has about 1,500 clones, with about 23% found just once. The sequenced sample was EBV YVL epitope tetramer+ CD8+ T cells sorted from PBMCs, obtained during convalescence from infectious mononucleosis. Subset of the sample: CD8 T cells binding a tetramer with EBV BRLF1 109-117 peptide (YVL-BR). These receptors came from a woman younger than 30 with infectious mononucleosis caused by EBV.

This clone was counted at least ten times. One base separates it from a far larger clone, so it is likely a read error. The chain combines TRBV7-2 with TRBJ2-1, with TRBD1 as a possible D gene (5 bases). Germline CDR1 SGHTA, CDR2 FQGNSA. CDR3 length equals 16 residues. The V end was cut by 5 bases, the J end by 13 bases, with 27 bases between. The CDR3 DNA is TGTGCCAGCAGCCCTCTTCGATGGGGCTCCAAAAACATTCAGTTCTTC. Residues: CASSPLRWGSKNIQFF.

About this clone: The sample contains more than one DNA sequence encoding this CDR3. The gene calls are TRBV29-1 and TRBJ2-2; 14 bases match TRBD2. Germline lookup yields CDR1 SQVTM and CDR2 ANQGSEA. With V trimmed by 4 bases and J by 2 bases, 15 bases remained unmatched. The CDR3 totals 20 residues. CDR3 in DNA: TGCAGCGTTGCCATGCCCGCCGGACTAGCGGGAGGTTCTAACACCGGGGAGCTGTTTTTT. This encodes CSVAMPAGLAGGSNTGELFF.

This clone was found many times. The chain links TRBV7-3 to TRBJ2-7; 10 bases line up with TRBD2. Germline loops: CDR1 SGHTA, CDR2 FQGTGA. Trimming at V came to 2 bases and at J to 5 bases, leaving 6 bases not matched to a gene. The CDR3 is made up of 15 amino acids. CDR3 DNA: TGTGCCAGCAGCTTAGTCCTAGCGGGAGTTCACGAGCAGTACTTC. It codes for CASSLVLAGVHEQYF. Complete variable domain (other parts from reference TRBV7-3 and TRBJ2-7): GAGVSQTPSNKVTEKGKYVELRCDPISGHTALYWYRQSLGQGPEFLIYFQGTGAADDSGLPNDRFFAVRPEGSVSTLKIQRTERGDSAVYLCASSLVLAGVHEQYFGPGTRLTVT.

The rearrangement uses TRBV29-1 and TRBJ2-7, with D unclear. CDR1 SQVTM and CDR2 ANQGSEA come from the germline V gene. The CDR3 runs to 13 residues. CDR3 nucleotides: TGCAGTGCCAAACCTAGTGACTCCTACGAGCAGTACTTC. Its translation: CSAKPSDSYEQYF.

This clone was seen a few times. The chain has TRBV19 and TRBJ1-2; no clear D gene. Trimming left V 9 bases short and J 7 bases short, with 15 bases between. This CDR3 comprises 12 residues. Germline CDR1 LNHDA, CDR2 SQIVND (reference sequence). CDR3 sequence: CASSYIGVGYTF. The CDR3 bases are TGTGCCAGCAGTTATATCGGGGTTGGCTACACCTTC.

This clone was observed at least ten times. This chain joins TRBV13 and TRBJ2-7, with a tentative D call TRBD1 (6 bases). There are 13 residues in the CDR3. V was cut by 7 bases and J by 3 bases, with 13 bases left in between. The germline V gene has CDR1 PRHDT and CDR2 FYEKMQ (reference sequence). CDR3 in amino acids: CASMGHLSYEQYF. The CDR3 DNA reads TGTGCCAGCATGGGACACCTTAGCTACGAGCAGTACTTC. Based on the CDR3 plus reference TRBV13 and TRBJ2-7, the full variable domain is AAGVIQSPRHLIKEKRETATLKCYPIPRHDTVYWYQQGPGQDPQFLISFYEKMQSDKGSIPDRFSAQQFSDYHSELNMSSLELGDSALYFCASMGHLSYEQYFGPGTRLTVT.

This clone was detected ten times or more. This chain uses TRBV7-6 with TRBJ1-5, with TRBD1 identical over 7 bases. The CDR3 covers 15 residues. V lost 8 bases to trimming and J lost 4 bases; unmatched junction nucleotides: 11. The germline V gene has CDR1 SGHVS and CDR2 FNYEAQ. The CDR3 nucleotides are TGTGCCAGCCGAACAGGGGTAATGAGTAATCAGCCCCAGCATTTT. This gives the protein CASRTGVMSNQPQHF.

The rearrangement joins TRBV9 to TRBJ2-5, with TRBD2 matching 12 bases. This CDR3 spans 18 amino acids. With 2 bases clipped from V and 2 bases from J, the junction kept 10 bases outside the gene matches. Germline CDR1 reads SGDLS; CDR2 reads YYNGEE. In DNA form, the CDR3 reads TGTGCCAGCAGCGTGGGGGCAGTTGGACTAGCGGGACAAGAGACCCAGTACTTC. Translation gives CASSVGAVGLAGQETQYF.

A remark on this clone: The conserved closing phenylalanine or tryptophan is absent in this CDR3, likely reflecting a read error. The DNA is left out, because the CDR3 cannot be placed on it with certainty; the CDR3 is given as TCRdb lists it. The same CDR3 also results from other DNA sequences found in this sample. The J gene is TRBJ2-7, the V gene TRBV25-1; the table's D call TRBD2 went unverified against the DNA. The CDR3 has 11 amino acids, counting both end residues. Looked up from germline, CDR1 is MGHDK and CDR2 is SYGVNS. CDR3 sequence: CARSDLGRGIP.

This clone has only a few counts. This rearrangement joins TRBV29-1 to TRBJ2-1; D gene ambiguous. Germline lookup yields CDR1 SQVTM and CDR2 ANQGSEA. This CDR3 has 13 residues. The CDR3 sequence is CSAAQALYNEQFF. The CDR3 DNA sequence: TGCAGTGCCGCCCAGGCTCTTTACAATGAGCAGTTCTTC.

This clone was seen at least ten times. Given a far larger clone just one base away, this is likely a sequencing read error. The J gene is TRBJ2-7, the V gene TRBV19, with D perhaps given as TRBD1 or TRBD2 (5 bases each). This CDR3 comprises 14 residues. Trimming left V 7 bases short and J 7 bases short, with 20 bases between. CDR1 LNHDA and CDR2 SQIVND come from the germline V gene (reference sequence). CDR3 sequence: CASTGGVTYNEQYF. The CDR3 DNA reads TGTGCCAGTACTGGGGGAGTGACCTACAATGAGCAGTACTTC. Using reference TRBV19 and TRBJ2-7 for the parts outside the CDR3, the full variable domain is DGGITQSPKYLFRKEGQNVTLSCEQNLNHDAMYWYRQDPGQGLRLIYYSQIVNDFQKGDIAEGYSVSREKKESFPLTVTSAQKNPTAFYLCASTGGVTYNEQYFGPGTRLTVT.

This clone showed up just a few times. The chain links TRBV28 to TRBJ1-5, with D perhaps matching TRBD1 (6 bases). CDR1 is MDHEN and CDR2 is SYDVKM in the germline V gene. V dropped 6 bases and J dropped 6 bases, with 18 bases sitting between them. CDR3 length equals 15 residues. CDR3 nucleotides: TGTGCCAGCAGACCTACTCTGGGGGGGGCTCAGCCCCAGCATTTT. Amino acid sequence: CASRPTLGGAQPQHF.